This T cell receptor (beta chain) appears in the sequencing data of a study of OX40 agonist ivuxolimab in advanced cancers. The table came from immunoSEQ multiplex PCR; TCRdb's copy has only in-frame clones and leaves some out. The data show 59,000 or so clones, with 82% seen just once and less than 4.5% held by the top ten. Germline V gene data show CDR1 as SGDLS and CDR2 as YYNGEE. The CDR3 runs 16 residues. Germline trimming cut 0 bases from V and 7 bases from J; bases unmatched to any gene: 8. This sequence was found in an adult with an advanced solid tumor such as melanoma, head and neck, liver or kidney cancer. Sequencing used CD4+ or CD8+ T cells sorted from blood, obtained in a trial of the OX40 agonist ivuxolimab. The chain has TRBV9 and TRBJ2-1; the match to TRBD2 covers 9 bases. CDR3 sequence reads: CASSVGGSGSGNEQFF. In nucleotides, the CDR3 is TGTGCCAGCAGCGTAGGGGGTAGCGGGAGTGGGAATGAGCAGTTCTTC.